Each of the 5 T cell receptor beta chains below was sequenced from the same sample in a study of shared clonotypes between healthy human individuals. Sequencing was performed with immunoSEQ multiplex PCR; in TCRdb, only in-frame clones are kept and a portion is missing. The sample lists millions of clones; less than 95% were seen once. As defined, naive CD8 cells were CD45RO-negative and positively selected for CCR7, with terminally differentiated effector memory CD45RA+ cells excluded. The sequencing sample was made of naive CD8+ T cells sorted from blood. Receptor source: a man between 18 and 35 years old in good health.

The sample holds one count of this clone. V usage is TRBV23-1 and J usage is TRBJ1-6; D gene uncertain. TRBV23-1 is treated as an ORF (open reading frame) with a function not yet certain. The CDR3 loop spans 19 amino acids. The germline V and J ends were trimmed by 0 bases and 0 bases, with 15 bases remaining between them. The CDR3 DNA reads TGCGCCAGCAGTCAATCCTTGAGCCACGGGAGCTCCTATAATTCACCCCTCCACTTT. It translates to CASSQSLSHGSSYNSPLHF.

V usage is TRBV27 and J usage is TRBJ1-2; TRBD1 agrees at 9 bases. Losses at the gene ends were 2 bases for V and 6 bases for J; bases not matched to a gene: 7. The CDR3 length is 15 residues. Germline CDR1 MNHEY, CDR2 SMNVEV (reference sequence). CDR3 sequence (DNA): TGTGCCAGCAGTTTAGACGGGACAGGGTATAATGGCTACACCTTC. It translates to CASSLDGTGYNGYTF.

CDR3 region: CASAGTQETQYF. In DNA form, the CDR3 reads TGTGCCAGCGCCGGGACTCAAGAGACCCAGTACTTC. The chain carries TRBV2 and TRBJ2-5; D may be TRBD2 (6 bases). The CDR3 covers 12 residues. Trimming took 8 bases from V and 2 from J, leaving 9 bases between them. Per germline, CDR1 SNHLY and CDR2 FYNNEI.

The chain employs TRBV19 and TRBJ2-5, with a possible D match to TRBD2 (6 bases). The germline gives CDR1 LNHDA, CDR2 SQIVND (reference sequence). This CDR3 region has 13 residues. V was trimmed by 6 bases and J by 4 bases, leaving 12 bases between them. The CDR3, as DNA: TGTGCCAGTAGCCCATTGGGGGGAGAGACCCAGTACTTC. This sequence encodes CASSPLGGETQYF.

The CDR3 nucleotides are TGTGCCTGGAGTCCCCCGAGGGGTCAAGAGACCCAGTACTTC. It specifies CAWSPPRGQETQYF. J is TRBJ2-5 and V is TRBV30; possibly TRBD1 or TRBD2 for D (5 bases each). This CDR3 has 14 residues. Germline CDR1 GTSNPN, CDR2 SVGIG (reference sequence). Trimming took 2 bases from V and 2 from J, leaving 12 bases between them.